The 27 T cell receptor beta chains reported below all come from one sample, sequenced in a study of T cells in Graves' hyperthyroidism and ophthalmopathy. What was amplified from RNA transcripts were TCR beta CDR3 regions. Carried out on the TCR CDR3, a first-round RT-PCR used the HTBI primer set. TCRdb reanalysed the multiplex PCR reads using MiXCR and keeps one entry per CDR3 protein. The sample shows roughly 380,000 distinct CDR3 sequences, about 14% of them seen only once. Sequencing was carried out using blood. These receptors were taken from a woman aged 60-75 years with Graves' hyperthyroidism.

This clonotype was picked up a small number of times. The chain employs TRBV29-1 and TRBJ1-1, with D perhaps TRBD1 (5 bases). The CDR3 runs 13 residues. Trimming stripped 5 bases from V and 4 bases from J, with 14 bases between. Germline assignment: CDR1 SQVTM and CDR2 ANQGSEA. CDR3 nucleotides: TGCAGCGTTCACCCTATAGGGGCCACTGAAGCTTTCTTT. As protein: CSVHPIGATEAFF.

The table lists this clonotype with many counts. V usage is TRBV12-5 and J usage is TRBJ2-7, with 11 bases lining up with TRBD1. CDR1 LGHNT and CDR2 FRNRAP come from the germline V gene. J gave up 4 bases and V 5 bases, and 7 bases lay outside the gene matches. This CDR3 contains 15 residues. CDR3 amino acids: CASGTGQGAVYEQYF. CDR3 bases: TGTGCTAGTGGTACCGGACAGGGGGCAGTTTACGAGCAGTACTTC.

This clonotype was detected ten times or more. The chain couples TRBV27 to TRBJ1-1; no definite D call. Germline V lookup: CDR1 MNHEY, CDR2 SMNVEV (reference sequence). The CDR3 runs 11 residues. With 10 bases removed from V and 2 bases from J, the gap between germline ends came to 8 bases. The CDR3 region has the DNA TGTGCCACCTGGTTTAACACTGAAGCTTTCTTT. Residues: CATWFNTEAFF.

The rearrangement uses TRBV5-1 and TRBJ2-2, with D unresolved. This CDR3 is 15 amino acids long. V lost 2 bases, J lost 7 bases, and 15 bases lay in between. Germline-derived CDR1 and CDR2 are SGHRS and YFSETQ. The CDR3 DNA follows: TGCGCCAGCAGCTTATCCAGTCCCAGTGGCGGGGAGCTGTTTTTT. This gives the protein CASSLSSPSGGELFF.

This clonotype was picked up a small number of times. The chain carries TRBV24-1 and TRBJ2-3; D is undetermined. The V gene's germline CDR1 is KGHDR and CDR2 SFDVKD. The CDR3 has 13 amino acids. The ends were cut back, 1 base at V and 4 bases at J, with 5 bases in the middle. This CDR3 is CATSDFSPDTQYF. The CDR3 nucleotides read TGTGCCACCAGTGATTTTTCACCAGATACGCAGTATTTT.

The rearrangement uses TRBV24-1 and TRBJ2-1; TRBD2 matches 7 bases. The V segment lost 5 bases and the J segment 9 bases; nucleotides outside the gene matches: 6. Germline-derived CDR1 and CDR2 are KGHDR and SFDVKD. The CDR3 covers 13 residues. This CDR3 reads CATSATSVGEQFF. CDR3 nucleotides: TGTGCCACCAGTGCAACTAGCGTCGGTGAGCAGTTCTTC.

Many counts were recorded for this clonotype. The genes are TRBV2 and TRBJ2-1; D remains ambiguous. Trimming removed 4 bases at V and 0 bases at J, with 10 bases between. Germline V CDR1 and CDR2: SNHLY, FYNNEI. This CDR3 region has 15 residues. For the CDR3, the DNA is TGTGCCAGCAGTGGGGTCGTGGGCTCCTACAATGAGCAGTTCTTC. Amino acid sequence: CASSGVVGSYNEQFF.

In regard to this clonotype: A read error is possible here, since a much larger clone lies one base away. The rearrangement uses TRBV10-3 and TRBJ2-7; 8 bases map to TRBD1. This CDR3 has 15 amino acids. The germline V gene has CDR1 ENHRY and CDR2 SYGVKD. With V trimmed by 6 bases and J by 4 bases, 11 bases remained unmatched. The CDR3 reads CAIREGRTGNYEQYF. The CDR3 nucleotides read TGTGCCATCAGAGAGGGTCGGACAGGGAATTACGAGCAGTACTTC.

This clonotype was seen ten or more times. The V gene is TRBV13, the J gene TRBJ2-7; 8 bases are shared with TRBD1. CDR3 size: 14 residues. Germline CDR1 and CDR2: PRHDT and FYEKMQ (reference sequence). With V trimmed by 5 bases and J by 3 bases, 6 bases remained unmatched. The CDR3 DNA follows: TGTGCCAGCAGCATCCAGGGGGCGCGCTACGAGCAGTACTTC. Protein: CASSIQGARYEQYF. Complete variable domain (other parts from reference TRBV13 and TRBJ2-7): AAGVIQSPRHLIKEKRETATLKCYPIPRHDTVYWYQQGPGQDPQFLISFYEKMQSDKGSIPDRFSAQQFSDYHSELNMSSLELGDSALYFCASSIQGARYEQYFGPGTRLTVT.

Comment on this clonotype: This may stem from a read error, because a much larger clone lies one nucleotide away. The rearrangement uses TRBV10-3 and TRBJ2-7, with 7 bases fitting TRBD2. Germline trimming cut 3 bases from V and 3 bases from J; bases unmatched to any gene: 8. Germline loops: CDR1 ENHRY, CDR2 SYGVKD. This CDR3 is 15 amino acids long. The CDR3 loop reads CAISERRGGGYEQYF. The CDR3 DNA reads as TGTGCCATCAGTGAACGAAGGGGCGGGGGCTACGAGCAGTACTTC.

This clonotype was counted ten times or more. V and J are TRBV6-1 and TRBJ1-5, with TRBD1 matching 7 bases. The V gene's germline CDR1 is MNHNS and CDR2 SASEGT. J lost 3 bases, V lost 3 bases, and 14 bases had no gene match. The CDR3 has 18 residues. The CDR3 here is CASSDSVRGTEPNQPQHF. For the CDR3, the DNA is TGTGCCAGCAGTGACTCTGTGCGGGGGACAGAACCCAATCAGCCCCAGCATTTT.

In its sample, this clonotype was seen many times. This sequence joins TRBV3-1 and TRBJ2-1, with D perhaps given as TRBD1 or TRBD2 (5 bases each). The germline CDR1 and CDR2 sequences are LGHDT and YNNKEL (reference sequence). The CDR3 is 15 residues long. V lost 1 base, J lost 5 bases, and 12 bases lay in between. The CDR3 coding sequence is TGTGCCAGCAGCCAAGGTTGGGGGAGCAACAATGAGCAGTTCTTC. Its translation is CASSQGWGSNNEQFF.

This clonotype was seen a few times. This chain joins TRBV7-6 and TRBJ1-4; weak D call: TRBD1 (5 bases). The V and J ends lost 5 bases and 10 bases respectively, with 14 bases between them. The CDR3 is 13 amino acids. CDR1 is SGHVS and CDR2 is FNYEAQ in the germline V gene. The CDR3 DNA reads as TGTGCCAGCAGCCCTAAGCTCGGGGGAAAACTGTTTTTT. It codes for CASSPKLGGKLFF.

The chain combines TRBV9 with TRBJ1-4, with TRBD1 as a possible D gene (5 bases). Trimming removed 4 bases at V and 8 bases at J, with 18 bases between. Germline CDR1 and CDR2: SGDLS and YYNGEE. CDR3 length equals 15 residues. In DNA form, the CDR3 reads TGTGCCAGCAGCCTACACGGGCAGGGTGAGGAAAAACTGTTTTTT. Translated: CASSLHGQGEEKLFF.

This clonotype appeared a few times. Here the CDR3 reads CASSLGGLAGSYNEQFF. The CDR3, as DNA: TGTGCCAGCAGCTTAGGTGGACTAGCGGGATCCTACAATGAGCAGTTCTTC. The chain joins TRBV7-9 to TRBJ2-1, with 12 bases matching TRBD2. V trimming: 1 base; J trimming: 1 base; junction bases outside the gene matches: 2. The CDR3 contains 17 residues. Germline CDR1 and CDR2: SEHNR and FQNEAQ (reference sequence).

This clonotype occurred many times. V is TRBV6-6 and J is TRBJ1-2; perhaps TRBD1 as D (5 bases). This CDR3 is 16 amino acids long. The germline gives CDR1 MNHNY, CDR2 SVGAGI (reference sequence). V lost 2 bases, J lost 4 bases, and 17 bases lay in between. The CDR3 DNA reads TGTGCCAGCAGTTACCTGGGGACCTTTGGGGTCTATGGCTACACCTTC. This encodes CASSYLGTFGVYGYTF.

V gene TRBV20-1 combines with J gene TRBJ2-5, with 7 bases fitting TRBD1. Germline assignment: CDR1 DFQATT and CDR2 SNEGSKA (reference sequence). There are 12 residues in the CDR3. V shed 6 bases, J shed 7 bases, and the junction held 8 bases outside the gene matches. For the CDR3, the DNA is TGCAGTGCCCCGGGACAGCCGACGACCCAGTACTTC. This gives the protein CSAPGQPTTQYF.

This clonotype was detected ten times or more. The chain uses TRBV20-1 and TRBJ2-7; possible D gene TRBD2, 6 bases. This CDR3 is built from 11 residues. The germline CDR1 and CDR2 sequences are DFQATT and SNEGSKA (reference sequence). Trimming removed 3 bases at V and 6 bases at J, with 9 bases between. This chain's CDR3 is CSARRRGEQYF. CDR3 nucleotides: TGCAGTGCTAGGCGGAGGGGCGAGCAGTACTTC.

The V and J genes are TRBV7-9 and TRBJ1-3; D might be TRBD1 (6 bases). The V gene's germline CDR1 is SEHNR and CDR2 FQNEAQ (reference sequence). The CDR3 spans 14 residues. V lost 1 base, J lost 8 bases, and 12 bases lay in between. CDR3: CASSLGQVGDTIYF. CDR3 DNA sequence: TGTGCCAGCAGCTTAGGACAGGTCGGGGACACCATATATTTT.

This clonotype was detected many times. The chain couples TRBV24-1 to TRBJ2-3; 12 positions agree with TRBD2. The germline gives CDR1 KGHDR, CDR2 SFDVKD. Trimming at V came to 8 bases and at J to 2 bases, leaving 13 bases not matched to a gene. CDR3 size: 18 residues. CDR3 in DNA: TGTGCCACCACTTCTCCCAAACTAGCGGGAGGCCTCACAGATACGCAGTATTTT. This translates into CATTSPKLAGGLTDTQYF.

The V gene is TRBV25-1, the J gene TRBJ2-5; D assignment may be TRBD1 or TRBD2 (6 bases each). The CDR3 is 14 residues long. Germline V gene sequence: CDR1 MGHDK, CDR2 SYGVNS. Trimming cost V 6 bases and J 2 bases, with 13 bases left between them. CDR3 loop: CASRGKGGQETQYF. The CDR3 DNA is TGTGCCAGCAGGGGAAAAGGGGGGCAAGAGACCCAGTACTTC.

This clonotype was observed many times. This sequence joins TRBV5-1 and TRBJ2-5; 9 bases are shared with TRBD1. CDR1 and CDR2 from the germline V gene are SGHRS and YFSETQ. With V trimmed by 0 bases and J by 2 bases, 5 bases remained unmatched. This CDR3 has 16 residues. The CDR3 nucleotides are TGCGCCAGCAGCTTGGCCGTGACAGGGGGGCAAGAGACCCAGTACTTC. As protein: CASSLAVTGGQETQYF.

The V gene is TRBV10-3, the J gene TRBJ1-3; maybe TRBD1 (5 bases). The germline V and J ends were trimmed by 11 bases and 2 bases, with 16 bases remaining between them. CDR1 is ENHRY, CDR2 SYGVKD, per germline. This CDR3 has 14 amino acids. The CDR3 protein is CAAAGTVTGNTIYF. CDR3 nucleotides: TGTGCCGCGGCCGGGACTGTAACTGGAAACACCATATATTTT.

This clonotype was detected many times. The gene calls are TRBV20-1 and TRBJ2-1, with a possible D match to TRBD2 (5 bases). With 6 bases removed from V and 1 base from J, the gap between germline ends came to 16 bases. This CDR3 contains 15 residues. Germline V CDR1 and CDR2: DFQATT, SNEGSKA (reference sequence). CDR3 coding DNA: TGCAGTGCCCCGTCCGGGGAATCTTCCTACAATGAGCAGTTCTTC. Translated, it gives CSAPSGESSYNEQFF.

This clonotype was detected only a few times. The rearrangement joins TRBV24-1 to TRBJ2-1; 7 nucleotides match TRBD2. This CDR3 region has 16 residues. V lost 3 bases, J lost 0 bases, and 4 bases stayed unmatched. CDR1 and CDR2 (germline): KGHDR, SFDVKD. DNA of the CDR3: TGTGCCACCAGTGATCCACGGGAGGTCTCCTACAATGAGCAGTTCTTC. Residues: CATSDPREVSYNEQFF.

This clonotype was counted only a few times. The rearrangement joins TRBV6-5 to TRBJ2-7, with D tentatively TRBD2 (5 bases). The germline gives CDR1 MNHEY, CDR2 SVGAGI. V shed 2 bases and J shed 4 bases, with 18 bases lying between them. The CDR3 loop spans 16 amino acids. CDR3 sequence reads: CASSYGRLPIGYEQYF. The CDR3 DNA reads TGTGCCAGCAGTTACGGCCGACTACCCATCGGGTACGAGCAGTACTTC.

This clonotype was seen more than once but under ten times. The chain has TRBV7-9 and TRBJ2-1; TRBD2 agrees at 8 bases. CDR3 length equals 18 residues. Germline CDR1 and CDR2: SEHNR and FQNEAQ (reference sequence). With V trimmed by 5 bases and J by 10 bases, 22 bases remained unmatched. In DNA form, the CDR3 reads TGTGCCAGCAGCCCTACGCCGATTTCTAGCGGGCCGATCGGAGAGCAGTTCTTC. This codes for CASSPTPISSGPIGEQFF.